This T cell receptor (beta chain) was recorded in a study of blood T cell repertoires in COVID-19. Study context: Sites across the United States, Italy and Spain contributed samples from acute and convalescent COVID-19. T cells, B-cell-depleted T cells, or PBMCs supplied cDNA or gDNA.

Assay: immunoSEQ multiplex PCR; the TCRdb copy retains only in-frame clones and omits some. This repertoire shows some 120,000 clones, around 80% found once; its top ten account for approximately 11%. Trimming removed 2 bases from V and 12 bases from J; junction bases left unmatched: 5. CDR3 length: 14 amino acids. From germline, CDR1 is SNHLY and CDR2 FYNNEI. The V gene is TRBV2, the J gene TRBJ2-1, with 12 positions matching TRBD2. Sequencing was carried out using peripheral blood. The TCR sequence derives from a human donor in a cohort sampled during active COVID-19. The CDR3 coding sequence is TGTGCCAGCAGTGAATCTAGCGGGGGGGCCAGGCAGTTCTTC. Translation: CASSESSGGARQFF. Using reference TRBV2 and TRBJ2-1 for the parts outside the CDR3, the full variable domain is EPEVTQTPSHQVTQMGQEVILRCVPISNHLYFYWYRQILGQKVEFLVSFYNNEISEKSEIFDDQFSVERPDGSNFTLKIRSTKLEDSAMYFCASSESSGGARQFFGPGTRLTVL.